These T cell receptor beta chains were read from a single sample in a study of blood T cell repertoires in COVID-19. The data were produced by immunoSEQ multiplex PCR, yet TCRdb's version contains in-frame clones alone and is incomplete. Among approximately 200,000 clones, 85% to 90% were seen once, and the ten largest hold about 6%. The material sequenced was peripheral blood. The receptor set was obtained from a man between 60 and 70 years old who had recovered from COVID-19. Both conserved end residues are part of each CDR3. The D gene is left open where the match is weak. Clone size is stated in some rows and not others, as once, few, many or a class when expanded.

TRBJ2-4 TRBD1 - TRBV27 CASSLKNRDRGRHGVKNIQYF TGTGCCAGCAGTTTAAAGAACCGGGACAGGGGCCGCCATGGGGTCAAAAACATTCAGTACTTC
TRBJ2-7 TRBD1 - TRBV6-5 CASISLGQSYEQYF TGTGCCAGCATCTCATTGGGACAGTCCTACGAGCAGTACTTC
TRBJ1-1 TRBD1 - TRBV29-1 CSVRGTVNTEAFF TGCAGCGTTCGAGGGACAGTTAACACTGAAGCTTTCTTT
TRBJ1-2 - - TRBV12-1 CASSSTQKISANYGYTF TGTGCCAGCAGCTCCACGCAGAAGATATCAGCTAACTATGGCTACACCTTC
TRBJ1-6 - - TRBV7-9 CASSEDGGSSPLHF TGTGCCAGCAGCGAAGATGGGGGGAGCTCACCCCTCCACTTT
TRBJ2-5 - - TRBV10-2 CASRNPGVQETQYF TGCGCCAGCAGAAACCCCGGGGTCCAAGAGACCCAGTACTTC
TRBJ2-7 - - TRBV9 CASSTGLQSSYEQYF TGTGCCAGCAGCACCGGACTACAAAGCTCCTACGAGCAGTACTTC
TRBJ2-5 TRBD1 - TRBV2 CASSPDRVQETQYF TGTGCCAGCAGTCCGGACAGGGTCCAAGAGACCCAGTACTTC
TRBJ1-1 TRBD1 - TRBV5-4 CASSSRDRGTNTEAFF TGTGCCAGCAGCTCCCGGGACAGGGGGACGAACACTGAAGCTTTCTTT
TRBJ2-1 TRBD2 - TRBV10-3 CAVSPVATSGGSYNEQFF TGTGCCGTCTCCCCGGTGGCGACTAGCGGGGGCTCCTACAATGAGCAGTTCTTC
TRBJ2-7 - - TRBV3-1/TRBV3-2 CASRASSSYEQYF TGTGCCAGCAGAGCTTCGAGCTCCTACGAGCAGTACTTC
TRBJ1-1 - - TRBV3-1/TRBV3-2 CASSQEQVVNTEAFF TGTGCCAGCAGCCAAGAGCAGGTGGTGAACACTGAAGCTTTCTTT
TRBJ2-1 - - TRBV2 CASSVGPTRQFF TGTGCCAGCAGTGTGGGCCCGACTAGGCAGTTCTTC
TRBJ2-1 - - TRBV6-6 CASSRRGGSYNEQFF TGTGCCAGCAGTCGCAGGGGAGGGTCCTACAATGAGCAGTTCTTC
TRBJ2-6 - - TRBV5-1 CASSENSGANVLTF TGCGCCAGCAGCGAGAATTCTGGGGCCAACGTCCTGACTTTC
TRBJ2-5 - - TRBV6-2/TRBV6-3 CASSYQQETQYF TGTGCCAGCAGTTACCAGCAAGAGACCCAGTACTTC
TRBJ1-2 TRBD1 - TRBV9 CASSVGDRGSYTF TGTGCCAGCAGCGTGGGGGACAGGGGTAGCTACACCTTC
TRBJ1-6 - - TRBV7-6 CASSLEGAGNSPLHF TGTGCCAGCAGCTTAGAGGGCGCGGGTAATTCACCCCTCCACTTT
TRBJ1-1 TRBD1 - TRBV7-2 CASSDRPGQGNTEAFF TGTGCCAGCAGCGACCGTCCGGGACAGGGGAACACTGAAGCTTTCTTT
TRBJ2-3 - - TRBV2 CASSAGSGYTQYF TGTGCCAGCAGTGCCGGGTCCGGGTATACGCAGTATTTT
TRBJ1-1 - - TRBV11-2 CASSLVGGLNTEAFF TGTGCCAGCAGCTTAGTGGGGGGGCTGAACACTGAAGCTTTCTTT
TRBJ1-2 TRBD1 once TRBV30 CASEPLRQGLNYGYTF TGTGCCTCCGAACCTCTCCGACAGGGGCTTAACTATGGCTACACCTTC
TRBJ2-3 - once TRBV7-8 CATLAPSTDTQYF TGTGCCACCCTAGCGCCTAGCACAGATACGCAGTATTTT
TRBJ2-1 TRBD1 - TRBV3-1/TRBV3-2 CASSQLVGTGGNEQFF TGTGCCAGCAGCCAGCTAGTAGGGACAGGGGGCAATGAGCAGTTCTTC
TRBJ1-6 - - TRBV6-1 CASSERGASSPLHF TGTGCCAGCAGTGAACGGGGGGCCAGTTCACCCCTCCACTTT
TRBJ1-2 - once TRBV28 CASGRTYGYTF TGTGCCAGTGGACGGACTTATGGCTACACCTTC
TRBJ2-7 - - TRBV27 CASSFKAGHEQYF TGTGCCAGCAGTTTTAAGGCGGGCCACGAGCAGTACTTC
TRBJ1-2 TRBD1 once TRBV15 CATSREQTGLYGYTF TGTGCCACCAGCAGAGAACAGACAGGGCTCTATGGCTACACCTTC
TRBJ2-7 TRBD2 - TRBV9 CASSPTEGSGTYEQYF TGTGCCAGCAGCCCTACAGAGGGTAGCGGGACCTACGAGCAGTACTTC